The 17 T cell receptor beta chains given below trace back to one sample, sequenced in a study of T cell changes during pregnancy in multiple sclerosis. Assay used: immunoSEQ multiplex PCR; TCRdb lists only in-frame clones, some missing. The sample lists 55,000 to 95,000 clones; 85% to 95% were seen once. Sequenced material: peripheral blood, taken in the second trimester of pregnancy. These receptors all stem from a female donor in good health, enrolled as a control in a pregnancy study.

The J gene is TRBJ2-3, the V gene TRBV4-1; 8 bases align to TRBD2. Germline values: CDR1 MGHRA, CDR2 YSYEKL. Germline trimming cut 4 bases from V and 2 bases from J; bases unmatched to any gene: 2. The CDR3 is 14 residues long. This CDR3 reads CASSPGGNTDTQYF. In DNA form, the CDR3 reads TGCGCCAGCAGCCCGGGGGGGAACACAGATACGCAGTATTTT.

The chain joins TRBV28 to TRBJ2-2; possible D gene TRBD1, 6 bases. This CDR3 has 14 residues. Germline loops: CDR1 MDHEN, CDR2 SYDVKM. Trimming left V 6 bases short and J 2 bases short, with 10 bases between. The CDR3: CASSRQDNTGELFF. CDR3 nucleotides: TGTGCCAGCAGCCGACAGGACAACACCGGGGAGCTGTTTTTT.

This clone was found once. The chain employs TRBV7-6 and TRBJ2-1; D unclear. V lost 3 bases to trimming and J lost 7 bases, with 4 bases between them. Germline CDR1 and CDR2: SGHVS and FNYEAQ. CDR3 length equals 11 residues. Here the CDR3 DNA reads TGTGCCAGCAGCTTTTATAATGAGCAGTTCTTC. Its protein is CASSFYNEQFF.

This sequence joins TRBV29-1 and TRBJ1-2, with 8 bases fitting TRBD1. This CDR3 spans 14 amino acids. With 4 bases clipped from V and 1 base from J, the junction kept 5 bases outside the gene matches. The germline V gene encodes CDR1 SQVTM and CDR2 ANQGSEA. The CDR3 DNA reads TGCAGCGTTGGGGGGGACAGGAGTAACTATGGCTACACCTTC. Translating gives CSVGGDRSNYGYTF.

The chain is built from TRBV2 and TRBJ2-7; a weak D match, TRBD1 (5 bases). Trimming took 7 bases from V and 3 from J, leaving 13 bases between them. CDR3 length: 13 residues. Germline CDR1 and CDR2: SNHLY and FYNNEI. Here the CDR3 reads CASTAGIGYEQYF. The CDR3 nucleotides read TGTGCCAGCACGGCAGGGATAGGCTACGAGCAGTACTTC.

The chain combines TRBV6-5 with TRBJ2-1; TRBD2 aligns across 7 bases. The CDR3 sequence is 15 residues long. The V segment lost 7 bases and the J segment 0 bases; nucleotides outside the gene matches: 6. CDR1 and CDR2 from the germline V gene are MNHEY and SVGAGI. The CDR3 is CASKRTRDSYNEQFF. The CDR3 DNA reads TGTGCCAGCAAACGGACTAGGGACTCCTACAATGAGCAGTTCTTC.

This clone was found once. This chain uses TRBV29-1 with TRBJ1-6, with D maybe TRBD1 (6 bases). Trimming stripped 4 bases from V and 10 bases from J, with 14 bases between. The CDR3 contains 13 residues. Germline V lookup: CDR1 SQVTM, CDR2 ANQGSEA. Here the CDR3 DNA reads TGCAGCGTTGGTACAGGGCAAGGATCACCCCTCCACTTT. Its protein is CSVGTGQGSPLHF.

This clone was seen once. V is TRBV10-3 and J is TRBJ2-7; a weak D match, TRBD2 (6 bases). Germline loops: CDR1 ENHRY, CDR2 SYGVKD. The CDR3 is made up of 13 amino acids. The V end was cut by 7 bases, the J end by 2 bases, with 12 bases between. The CDR3 protein is CAIMREQTYEQYF. DNA for the CDR3: TGTGCCATCATGCGGGAACAGACCTACGAGCAGTACTTC.

The chain couples TRBV7-9 to TRBJ2-4, with a possible D match to TRBD1 (5 bases). In germline, CDR1 is SEHNR, CDR2 FQNEAQ (reference sequence). V lost 5 bases and J 6 bases, leaving 8 bases between the germline ends. The CDR3 loop spans 12 amino acids. CDR3 DNA: TGTGCCAGCAGCGCCACAGGAAACATTCAGTACTTC. It yields the protein CASSATGNIQYF.

The V call is TRBV30, the J call TRBJ2-7; 10 bases line up with TRBD2. Germline CDR1 reads GTSNPN; CDR2 reads SVGIG (reference sequence). V gave up 0 bases and J gave up 0 bases; unmatched junction bases: 11. The CDR3 totals 18 residues. The CDR3 here is CAWSVELAGSPSSYEQYF. The CDR3 nucleotides are TGTGCCTGGAGTGTAGAACTAGCGGGGTCCCCAAGCTCCTACGAGCAGTACTTC.

This chain connects TRBV4-1 to TRBJ2-7; TRBD1 aligns across 7 bases. Looked up from germline, CDR1 is MGHRA and CDR2 is YSYEKL. The CDR3 is 13 amino acids. V was clipped by 4 bases and J by 7 bases; unmatched bases: 7. CDR3 sequence: CASSRVRTGEQYF. The CDR3 DNA sequence: TGCGCCAGCAGCCGCGTCAGGACAGGTGAGCAGTACTTC.

The count of this clone is one. The chain joins TRBV15 to TRBJ1-4; perhaps TRBD1 as D (6 bases). The CDR3 is 15 residues long. Trimming took 8 bases from V and 5 from J, leaving 18 bases between them. The germline V gene has CDR1 LNHNV and CDR2 YYDKDF (reference sequence). The CDR3 coding sequence is TGTGCCACCTCTCCGGAGGGGGGGGCAAATGAAAAACTGTTTTTT. Residues: CATSPEGGANEKLFF.

The rearrangement uses TRBV9 and TRBJ1-2; D not resolved. The CDR3 has 14 amino acids. Germline CDR1 SGDLS, CDR2 YYNGEE. Trimming took 1 base from V and 4 from J, leaving 11 bases between them. The CDR3 spells CASSVSGLPYGYTF. The CDR3 DNA is TGTGCCAGCAGCGTAAGCGGACTCCCCTATGGCTACACCTTC.

This rearrangement joins TRBV6-1 to TRBJ2-1, with no clear D. Germline CDR1 reads MNHNS; CDR2 reads SASEGT. This CDR3 comprises 13 residues. V lost 0 bases, J lost 10 bases, and 10 bases lay in between. The CDR3 coding sequence is TGTGCCAGCAGTGAAGCTCATCTCGGGGAGCAGTTCTTC. Encoded protein: CASSEAHLGEQFF.

J is TRBJ2-5 and V is TRBV7-9; weak D call: TRBD2 (7 bases). CDR1 is SEHNR and CDR2 is FQNEAQ in the germline V gene (reference sequence). Trimming took 8 bases from V and 5 from J, leaving 21 bases between them. The CDR3 is 15 residues long. The CDR3 bases are TGTGCCAGCGAGCCTGGAGGGGGGGGCCTTGAGACCCAGTACTTC. Protein product: CASEPGGGGLETQYF.

This rearrangement joins TRBV6-1 to TRBJ1-4; 10 bases are shared with TRBD1. CDR3 length: 15 residues. V gave up 10 bases and J gave up 3 bases; unmatched junction bases: 8. Germline values: CDR1 MNHNS, CDR2 SASEGT. CDR3 DNA: TGTGCCATTTCGACTGGGACAGGGGCTAATGAAAAACTGTTTTTT. It is translated as CAISTGTGANEKLFF.

V gene TRBV19 combines with J gene TRBJ2-3; 12 bases agree with TRBD2. This CDR3 comprises 14 residues. Germline CDR1 LNHDA, CDR2 SQIVND (reference sequence). V trimming: 8 bases; J trimming: 7 bases; junction bases outside the gene matches: 7. CDR3 coding DNA: TGTGCCAGTCGCGGACTAGCGGGGACGTATACGCAGTATTTT. This codes for CASRGLAGTYTQYF. Filled out from reference TRBV19 and TRBJ2-3, the complete variable domain reads DGGITQSPKYLFRKEGQNVTLSCEQNLNHDAMYWYRQDPGQGLRLIYYSQIVNDFQKGDIAEGYSVSREKKESFPLTVTSAQKNPTAFYLCASRGLAGTYTQYFGPGTRLTVL.